The sequence of this T cell receptor (beta chain) was determined in a study of cytomegalovirus exposure and HLA in healthy donors. This CDR3 spans 12 amino acids. Germline CDR1 and CDR2: SEHNR and FQNEAQ (reference sequence). This clone was picked up a small number of times. Antigen unknown. One end of the junction fails to match germline, which may point to a read error. Study-wide findings and caveats: The study found most TCR sequences rare, yet found some public TCRs in many donors.

The primer mix had 60 Vbeta and 13 Jbeta primers. Libraries were prepared by immunoSEQ multiplex PCR; TCRdb keeps only in-frame clonotypes and omits some of them. The table shows about 270,000 clones, with under 80% occurring only once. The chain combines TRBV7-9 with TRBJ1-1; unclear D gene. The clonotype originates from a female donor in good health and CMV-seronegative. The material sequenced was PBMCs. The CDR3 bases are TGTGCCAGCAGCTTAAAAAACAGTGAAGCTTTCTTT. This encodes CASSLKNSEAFF. Variable domain in full (rest from reference TRBV7-9 and TRBJ1-1): DTGVSQNPRHKITKRGQNVTFRCDPISEHNRLYWYRQTLGQGPEFLTYFQNEAQLEKSRLLSDRFSAERPKGSFSTLEIQRTEQGDSAMYLCASSLKNSEAFFGQGTRLTVV.